The clone carrying this T cell receptor beta chain was counted a few times. Its specificity is not known. A single record per CDR3 protein comes from TCRdb applying MiXCR to the 5' RACE reads. Among approximately 620,000 distinct CDR3 sequences, 8.5% to 9% were seen once, and the ten largest hold 0.98%. The data belong to a study of identical twins. Study findings and constraints: Fewer insertions were carried by abundant cord blood beta clonotypes, but none was seen in memory repertoires. An excess of low generation probability was shown by twin-shared out-of-frame alpha sequences. Twins shared beta out-of-frame sequences in excess, but this excess was weaker.

These same data were also listed under a study on yellow fever vaccine responses in identical twins.

The sequenced material came from PBMCs. The receptor comes from a woman between 18 and 30 years old in good health.

DNA for the CDR3: TGTGCCAGCAGAAACCCCGGGACAGGGGTCTACAATGAGCAGTTCTTC. It codes for CASRNPGTGVYNEQFF. The genes are TRBV6-2 or TRBV6-3 and TRBJ2-1, with TRBD1 identical over 10 bases. V gave up 6 bases and J gave up 3 bases; unmatched junction bases: 8. Looked up from germline, CDR1 is MNHEY and CDR2 is SVGEGT. The CDR3 consists of 16 residues.